These T cell receptor beta chains were read from a single sample in a study of blood T cell repertoires in COVID-19. Repertoires were generated with immunoSEQ multiplex PCR, while TCRdb's copy carries only in-frame clones and drops some. The data contain under 300,000 clones, approximately 80% of them singletons. Sequencing input: peripheral blood. The receptors here all came from a woman between 55 and 75 years old with active or convalescent COVID-19. The CDR3 runs from the conserved cysteine through the conserved F or W. A D gene is named only where the DNA matches it firmly. Only part of the rows carry a size: once, few, many, or a class if the clone is expanded.

TRBJ1-1 TRBV18 . . TGTGCCAGCTCACCAAATAGTGGACAGACAAACACTGAAGCTTTCTTT CASSPNSGQTNTEAFF
TRBJ2-1 TRBV7-8 TRBD1 . TGTGCCAGCAGCCTAGGACAGGACAATGAGCAGTTCTTC CASSLGQDNEQFF
TRBJ2-7 TRBV7-9 TRBD1 few TGTGCCAGCAGCGACACAGGGGAAGTTTACGAGCAGTACTTC CASSDTGEVYEQYF
TRBJ2-3 TRBV7-8 TRBD2 . TGTGCCAGCAGCCACCGTCGCGGGGGGGCCGGAGATACGCAGTATTTT CASSHRRGGAGDTQYF
TRBJ1-6 TRBV6-5 . . TGTGCCAGCAGTTATGGGCAGGATAATTCACCCCTCCACTTT CASSYGQDNSPLHF
TRBJ1-5 TRBV6-1 TRBD1 few TGTGCCAGCAGTGATCCTACAGGGGGCGGTCAGCCCCAGCATTTT CASSDPTGGGQPQHF
TRBJ2-7 TRBV12-3/TRBV12-4 . . TGTGCCAGCAGTTTAGGTAGTTACGAGCAGTACTTC CASSLGSYEQYF
TRBJ2-5 TRBV19 . . TGTGCCAGTAGTATCCCTACTACGGAGACCCAGTACTTC CASSIPTTETQYF
TRBJ2-3 TRBV5-1 . . TGCGCCAGCAGCTTGGAGGAGAGCACAGATACGCAGTATTTT CASSLEESTDTQYF
TRBJ2-3 TRBV30 . . TGTGCCTGGGGGTCTGGCACAGATACGCAGTATTTT CAWGSGTDTQYF
TRBJ1-2 TRBV30 TRBD1 . TGTGCCTGGAGTGGGCGGGACAGGGGACCGTACTATGGCTACACCTTC CAWSGRDRGPYYGYTF
TRBJ1-2 TRBV2 TRBD1 . TGTGCCAGCAGTGTGGACAGGGGTAACTATGGCTACACCTTC CASSVDRGNYGYTF
TRBJ2-2 TRBV4-2 . . TGTGCCAGCAGTCCTCCCGGGGGGCTTAACACCGGGGAGCTGTTTTTT CASSPPGGLNTGELFF
TRBJ1-1 TRBV10-2 . . TGCGCCAGCAGTAGGCCCGGACTTTCGAACACTGAAGCTTTCTTT CASSRPGLSNTEAFF
TRBJ2-3 TRBV10-1 . . TGCGCCAGCAGCGATCCTAAGTCGACTCAAACAGATACGCAGTATTTT CASSDPKSTQTDTQYF
TRBJ2-3 TRBV7-3 TRBD2 . TGTGCCAGCAGCCCCCTTGCGGGAGCAGATACGCAGTATTTT CASSPLAGADTQYF
TRBJ2-2 TRBV27 . . TGTGCCAGCAGTTCAACACTAGGGTTCACCGGGGAGCTGTTTTTT CASSSTLGFTGELFF
TRBJ2-3 TRBV5-1 TRBD2 . TGCGCCAGCAGCTTAGCGGGGGGGCCTATAGATACGCAGTATTTT CASSLAGGPIDTQYF
TRBJ1-5 TRBV5-1 . . TGCGCCAGCAGCTTGCGTCAGGGTGAAGCTCGGCAGCCCCAGCATTTT CASSLRQGEARQPQHF
TRBJ1-5 TRBV6-1 . . TGTGCCAGCAGTGAAGTTCAGAATAGCAATCAGCCCCAGCATTTT CASSEVQNSNQPQHF
TRBJ2-7 TRBV11-2 TRBD2 . TGTGCCAGCAGCTTAGATCGGGGAGGGAACCACGAGCAGTACTTC CASSLDRGGNHEQYF
TRBJ1-5 TRBV19 . . TGTGCCAGTACCCAAAACAGCTTCAATCAGCCCCAGCATTTT CASTQNSFNQPQHF
TRBJ2-1 TRBV16 . . TGTGCCAGCAGCCTGAGGTCTGGGGGGATCGCCGGTAATGAGCAGTTCTTC CASSLRSGGIAGNEQFF
TRBJ2-7 TRBV6-5 TRBD2 . TGTGCCAGCAGTTACTCGGGGACTAGCGGGGTGGGCGAGCAGTACTTC CASSYSGTSGVGEQYF
TRBJ1-4 TRBV5-5 . . TGTGCCAGCAGCCAGCAGGGTCGCGGTGAAAAACTGTTTTTT CASSQQGRGEKLFF
TRBJ1-6 TRBV5-6 . . TGTGCCAGCAGCCCGTTGAGGGCGCCGGGTTCACCCCTCCACTTT CASSPLRAPGSPLHF
TRBJ1-1 TRBV6-1 . . TGTGCCAGCAGTGAAGCGCGTCGGACTGAAGCTTTCTTT CASSEARRTEAFF
TRBJ2-3 TRBV2 . . TGTGCCAGCAGCGAAGCCGGGACTCCCGACACAGATACGCAGTATTTT CASSEAGTPDTDTQYF
TRBJ2-2 TRBV27 TRBD2 once TGTGCCAGCAGTCCCCAGCGGGACGGCGGGGAGCTGTTTTTT CASSPQRDGGELFF
TRBJ1-5 TRBV7-8 . . TGTGCCAGCAGCCGAAGTGGGCAGGGAAATCAGCCCCAGCATTTT CASSRSGQGNQPQHF
TRBJ2-5 TRBV7-9 TRBD1 . TGTGCCAGCAGCCGCGAATGGGGGACAGGCCAAGAGACCCAGTACTTC CASSREWGTGQETQYF
TRBJ2-3 TRBV9 . . TGTGCCAGCAGCGTAGGGCCGGGGAACACAGATACGCAGTATTTT CASSVGPGNTDTQYF
TRBJ1-2 TRBV30 TRBD1 . TGTGCCTGGGCCACAGGGGGCCATGGCTACACCTTC CAWATGGHGYTF
TRBJ1-2 TRBV2 . . TGTGCCAGCAGTGAACAGGGCAGGGATTTCTATGGCTACACCTTC CASSEQGRDFYGYTF
TRBJ1-2 TRBV9 TRBD1 . TGTGCCAGCAGACCCGGACAGGGTTTCTCGGGGGGCTACACCTTC CASRPGQGFSGGYTF
TRBJ2-5 TRBV5-1 . . TGCGCCAGCAGCTCATCCACACAGGGCGGTGGAGAGACCCAGTACTTC CASSSSTQGGGETQYF
TRBJ2-1 TRBV9 . . TGTGCCAGCAGCCCAGGTGTGGGAGTAAAAGAGCAGTTCTTC CASSPGVGVKEQFF
TRBJ2-7 TRBV5-1 . . TGCGCCAGCAGCCCCCCGGGACAAACCTACGAGCAGTACTTC CASSPPGQTYEQYF
TRBJ2-3 TRBV5-6 TRBD2 . TGTGCCAGCAGCTTGGCGGTTGGGAGGGCCCTTAATATGGATACGCAGTATTTT CASSLAVGRALNMDTQYF
TRBJ1-1 TRBV13 . . TGTGCCAGCAGCTTAGGGCAGAAGAACACTGAAGCTTTCTTT CASSLGQKNTEAFF
TRBJ2-3 TRBV5-1 . . TGCGCCAGCAGCCAACAGGGGGGGACAGATACGCAGTATTTT CASSQQGGTDTQYF
TRBJ1-3 TRBV9 . once TGTGCCAGCAGCGAGGGTGGCGGAGGGTTGGGGACTGGAAACACCATATATTTT CASSEGGGGLGTGNTIYF
TRBJ2-1 TRBV4-1 TRBD2 . TGCGCCAGCAGCCAAGGGGGAGGGGCCTACCCCCACAATGAGCAGTTCTTC CASSQGGGAYPHNEQFF
TRBJ1-2 TRBV30 . . TGTGCCTGGAGTGTAACGGTTGGTTCGGGGGGCTACACCTTC CAWSVTVGSGGYTF
TRBJ2-5 TRBV7-7 TRBD1 . TGTGCTAGCAGCGAGGACAGGGGACAAGAGACCCAGTACTTC CASSEDRGQETQYF
TRBJ1-2 TRBV2 . . TGTGCCAGCAGTGAAGGGACAGAAGAAGTCCGGGGCTACACCTTC CASSEGTEEVRGYTF
TRBJ1-1 TRBV29-1 TRBD1 once TGCAGCGTTGTCCAGGAGGGGGCGCATGTCACTGAAGCTTTCTTT CSVVQEGAHVTEAFF
TRBJ1-3 TRBV19 . . TGTGCCAGTAGTATTGCAGGGGTTGGAAACACCATATATTTT CASSIAGVGNTIYF
TRBJ1-5 TRBV28 . once TGTGCCAGCAGTGAACAGGGTAAGTCCCAGCATTTT CASSEQGKSQHF
TRBJ1-4 TRBV7-9 TRBD1 . TGTGCCAGCAGCTTCCTCAGGGGGACTAATGAAAAACTGTTTTTT CASSFLRGTNEKLFF
TRBJ2-3 TRBV30 TRBD2 few TGTGCCTGGAGTGGGATCTGGGCTAGCGGGAGCGCTTATAGCACAGATACGCAGTATTTT CAWSGIWASGSAYSTDTQYF
TRBJ1-5 TRBV10-2 . . TGCGCCAGCAGTGAAGGTACCTCGGGTCAGCCCCAGCATTTT CASSEGTSGQPQHF
TRBJ2-1 TRBV11-2 TRBD1 . TGTGCCAGCAGCTTCAACAGGGGCAATGAGCAGTTCTTC CASSFNRGNEQFF